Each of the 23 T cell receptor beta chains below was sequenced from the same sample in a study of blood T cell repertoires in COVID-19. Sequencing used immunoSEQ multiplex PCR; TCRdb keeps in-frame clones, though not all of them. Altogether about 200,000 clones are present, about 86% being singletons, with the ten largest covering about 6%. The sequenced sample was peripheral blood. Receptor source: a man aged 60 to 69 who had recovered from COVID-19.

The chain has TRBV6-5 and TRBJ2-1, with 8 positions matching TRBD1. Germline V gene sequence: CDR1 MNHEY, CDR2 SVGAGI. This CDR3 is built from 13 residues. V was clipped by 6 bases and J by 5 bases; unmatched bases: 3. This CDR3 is CASRNRGNNEQFF. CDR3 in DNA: TGTGCCAGCAGGAACAGGGGGAACAATGAGCAGTTCTTC.

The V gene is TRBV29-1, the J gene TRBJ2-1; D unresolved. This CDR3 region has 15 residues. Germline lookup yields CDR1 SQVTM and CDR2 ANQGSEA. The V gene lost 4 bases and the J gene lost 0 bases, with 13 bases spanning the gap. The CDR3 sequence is CSVANINYSYNEQFF. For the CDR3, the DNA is TGCAGCGTTGCGAACATCAACTACTCCTACAATGAGCAGTTCTTC.

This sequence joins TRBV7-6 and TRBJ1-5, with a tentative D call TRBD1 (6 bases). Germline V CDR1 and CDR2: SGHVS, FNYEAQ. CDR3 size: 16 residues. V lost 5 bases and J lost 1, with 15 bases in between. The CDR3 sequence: CASSPGQTLSNQPQHF. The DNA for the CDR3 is TGTGCCAGCAGCCCTGGACAGACCTTGAGCAATCAGCCCCAGCATTTT.

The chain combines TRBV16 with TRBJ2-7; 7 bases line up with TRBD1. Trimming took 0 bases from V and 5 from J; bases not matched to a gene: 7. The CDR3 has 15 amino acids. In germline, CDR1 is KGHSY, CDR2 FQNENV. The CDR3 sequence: CASSQSSQGSDEQYF. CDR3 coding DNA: TGTGCCAGCAGCCAATCGTCACAGGGGTCCGACGAGCAGTACTTC.

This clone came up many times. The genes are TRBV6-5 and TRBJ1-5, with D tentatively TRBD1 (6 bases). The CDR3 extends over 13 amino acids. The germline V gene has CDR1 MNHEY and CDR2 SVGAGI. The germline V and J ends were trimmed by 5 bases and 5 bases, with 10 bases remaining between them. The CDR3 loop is CASSTGWDQPQHF. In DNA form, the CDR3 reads TGTGCCAGCAGTACAGGGTGGGATCAGCCCCAGCATTTT.

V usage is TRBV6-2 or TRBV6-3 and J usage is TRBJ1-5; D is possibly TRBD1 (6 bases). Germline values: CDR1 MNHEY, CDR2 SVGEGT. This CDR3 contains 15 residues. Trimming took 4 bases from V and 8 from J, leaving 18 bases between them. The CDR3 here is CASSFGIGQNEPQHF. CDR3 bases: TGTGCCAGCAGTTTCGGGATCGGACAGAATGAGCCCCAGCATTTT.

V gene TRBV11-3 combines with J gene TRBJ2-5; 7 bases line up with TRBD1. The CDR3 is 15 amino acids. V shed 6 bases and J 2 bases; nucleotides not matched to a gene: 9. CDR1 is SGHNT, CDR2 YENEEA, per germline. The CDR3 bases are TGTGCCAGCAGTCCGGGGACAGATAGTCAAGAGACCCAGTACTTC. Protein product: CASSPGTDSQETQYF.

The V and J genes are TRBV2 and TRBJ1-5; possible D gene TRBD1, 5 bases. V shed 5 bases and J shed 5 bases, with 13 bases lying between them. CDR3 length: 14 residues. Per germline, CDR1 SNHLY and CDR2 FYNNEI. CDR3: CASSRSRVDQPQHF. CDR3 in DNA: TGTGCCAGCAGTCGTAGCAGGGTGGATCAGCCCCAGCATTTT.

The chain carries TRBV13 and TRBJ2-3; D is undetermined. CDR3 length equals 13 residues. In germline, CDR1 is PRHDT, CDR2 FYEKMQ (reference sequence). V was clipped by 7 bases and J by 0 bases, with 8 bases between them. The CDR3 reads CASTQSSTDTQYF. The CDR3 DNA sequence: TGTGCCAGCACCCAGTCCAGCACAGATACGCAGTATTTT. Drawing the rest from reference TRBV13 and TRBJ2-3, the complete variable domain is AAGVIQSPRHLIKEKRETATLKCYPIPRHDTVYWYQQGPGQDPQFLISFYEKMQSDKGSIPDRFSAQQFSDYHSELNMSSLELGDSALYFCASTQSSTDTQYFGPGTRLTVL.

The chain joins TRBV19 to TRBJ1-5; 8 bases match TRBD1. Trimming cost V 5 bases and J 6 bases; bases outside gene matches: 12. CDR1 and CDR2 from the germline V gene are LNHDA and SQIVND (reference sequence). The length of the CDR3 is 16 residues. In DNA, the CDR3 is TGTGCCAGTAGTGTTCTGGGGGCAGGGGGCCGTCAGCCCCAGCATTTT. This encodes CASSVLGAGGRQPQHF.

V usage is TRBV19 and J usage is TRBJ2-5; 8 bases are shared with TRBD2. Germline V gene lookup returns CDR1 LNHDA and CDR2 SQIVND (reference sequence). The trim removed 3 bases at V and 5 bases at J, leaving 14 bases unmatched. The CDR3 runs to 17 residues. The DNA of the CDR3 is TGTGCCAGTAGTATCGGGCAGGGACTAGTCATGGCGGAGACCCAGTACTTC. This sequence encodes CASSIGQGLVMAETQYF.

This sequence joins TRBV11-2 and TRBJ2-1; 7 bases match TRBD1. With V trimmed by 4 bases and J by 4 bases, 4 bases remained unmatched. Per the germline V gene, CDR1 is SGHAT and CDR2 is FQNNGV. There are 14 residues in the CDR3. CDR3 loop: CASSSTGSYNEQFF. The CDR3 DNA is TGTGCCAGCAGCTCGACAGGGAGTTACAATGAGCAGTTCTTC.

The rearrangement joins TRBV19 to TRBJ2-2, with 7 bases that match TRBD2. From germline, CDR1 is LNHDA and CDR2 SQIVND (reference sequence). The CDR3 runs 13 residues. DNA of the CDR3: TGTGACCCGGGCCGGGGGGACACCGGGGAGCTGTTTTTT. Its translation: CDPGRGDTGELFF.

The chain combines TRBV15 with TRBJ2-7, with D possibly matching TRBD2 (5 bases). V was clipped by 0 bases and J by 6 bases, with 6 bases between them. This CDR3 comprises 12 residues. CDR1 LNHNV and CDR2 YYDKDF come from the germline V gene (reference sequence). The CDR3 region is CATSREGVEQYF. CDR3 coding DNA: TGTGCCACCAGCAGAGAGGGAGTCGAGCAGTACTTC.

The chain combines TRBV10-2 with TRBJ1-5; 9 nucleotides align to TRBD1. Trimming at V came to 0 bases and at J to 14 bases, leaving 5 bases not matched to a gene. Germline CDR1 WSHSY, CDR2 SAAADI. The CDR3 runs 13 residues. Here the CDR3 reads CASSESRQGVEHF. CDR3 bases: TGCGCCAGCAGTGAGTCCCGACAGGGGGTCGAGCATTTT.

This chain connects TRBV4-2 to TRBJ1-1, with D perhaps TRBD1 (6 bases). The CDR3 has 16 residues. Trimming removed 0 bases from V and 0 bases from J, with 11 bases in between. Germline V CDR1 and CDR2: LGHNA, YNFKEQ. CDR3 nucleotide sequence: TGTGCCAGCAGCCAAGATTGGGGACAATTGAACACTGAAGCTTTCTTT. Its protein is CASSQDWGQLNTEAFF.

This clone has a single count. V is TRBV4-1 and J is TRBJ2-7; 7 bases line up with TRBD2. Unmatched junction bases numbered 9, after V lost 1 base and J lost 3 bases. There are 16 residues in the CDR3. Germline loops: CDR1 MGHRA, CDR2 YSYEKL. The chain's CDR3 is CASSQVVAGAFYEQYF. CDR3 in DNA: TGCGCCAGCAGCCAAGTTGTGGCGGGAGCATTCTACGAGCAGTACTTC.

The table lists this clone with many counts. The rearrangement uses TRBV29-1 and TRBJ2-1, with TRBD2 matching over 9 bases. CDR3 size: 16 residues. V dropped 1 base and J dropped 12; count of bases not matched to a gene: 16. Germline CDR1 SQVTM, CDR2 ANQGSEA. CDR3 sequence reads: CSVEVGRGRAPWVQFF. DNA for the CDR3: TGCAGCGTTGAAGTAGGGCGCGGGAGGGCCCCGTGGGTGCAGTTCTTC.

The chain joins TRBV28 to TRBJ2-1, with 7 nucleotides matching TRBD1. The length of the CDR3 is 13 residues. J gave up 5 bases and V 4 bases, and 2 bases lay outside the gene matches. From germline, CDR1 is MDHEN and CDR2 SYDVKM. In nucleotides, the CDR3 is TGTGCCAGCAGTTGGGGACAGCACAATGAGCAGTTCTTC. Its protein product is CASSWGQHNEQFF.

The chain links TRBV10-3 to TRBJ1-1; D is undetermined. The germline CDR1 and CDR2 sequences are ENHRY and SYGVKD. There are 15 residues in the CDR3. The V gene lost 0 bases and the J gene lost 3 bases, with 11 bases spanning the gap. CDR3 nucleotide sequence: TGTGCCATCAGTGAGTCGCTGGAGGGTTACACTGAAGCTTTCTTT. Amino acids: CAISESLEGYTEAFF.

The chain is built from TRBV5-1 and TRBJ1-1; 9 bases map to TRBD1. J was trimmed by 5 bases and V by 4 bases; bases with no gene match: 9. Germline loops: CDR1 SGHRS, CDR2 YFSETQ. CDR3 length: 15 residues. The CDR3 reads CASSPDRGRGTEAFF. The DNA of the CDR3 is TGCGCCAGCAGCCCGGACAGGGGAAGGGGGACTGAAGCTTTCTTT.

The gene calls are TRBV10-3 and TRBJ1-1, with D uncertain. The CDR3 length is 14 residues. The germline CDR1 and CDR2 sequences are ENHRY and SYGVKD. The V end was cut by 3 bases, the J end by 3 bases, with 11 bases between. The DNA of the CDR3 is TGTGCCATCAGTGAACGGCAGCTAGACACTGAAGCTTTCTTT. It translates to CAISERQLDTEAFF.

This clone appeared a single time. CDR3 sequence: CASSLSSYGGDTQYF. CDR3 DNA: TGTGCCAGCAGTTTATCGAGCTATGGCGGCGATACGCAGTATTTT. This rearrangement joins TRBV27 to TRBJ2-3, with D unclear. V was cut by 0 bases and J by 6 bases, with 13 bases left in between. The CDR3 consists of 15 residues. Germline V lookup: CDR1 MNHEY, CDR2 SMNVEV (reference sequence).